The source of this TCR beta chain is a study of T cells in Graves' hyperthyroidism and ophthalmopathy. Germline assignment: CDR1 PRHDT and CDR2 FYEKMQ (reference sequence). V lost 6 bases, J lost 3 bases, and 12 bases lay in between. The CDR3 is 15 amino acids. Findings of the study overall: In validation, the model predicted ophthalmopathy. These predictions came a median about 6.8 months before onset. A model built on 13 V-J features separated ophthalmopathy from stable hyperthyroidism.

These patients, aged 18 to 65, had recently diagnosed hyperthyroidism lasting under 2 months. Any patient presenting with uncontrolled infection, other autoimmune disease, pregnancy or lactation was left out. This clonotype was observed a single time. The antigen remains undetermined. A much larger clone differs by one base, so this may be a read error. The final CDR3 position lacks the conserved phenylalanine or tryptophan, pointing to a likely read error. There were TCR beta CDR3 regions amplified from RNA transcripts. Initially, a first-round RT-PCR of the TCR CDR3 employed the HTBI primer set. Using its own MiXCR run on the multiplex PCR reads, TCRdb lists one record per CDR3 protein. The sample lists 500,000 to 750,000 distinct CDR3 sequences; 46% were seen once.

The sequence came from a woman under 30 with Graves' hyperthyroidism. The sample was peripheral blood or thyroid tissue (not recorded which). The chain uses TRBV13 and TRBJ1-6; TRBD1 might be the D (6 bases). The CDR3: CASRSGASYNSPLHC. In nucleotides, the CDR3 is TGTGCCAGCAGGTCAGGGGCCAGCTATAATTCACCCCTCCACTGT.